This T cell receptor beta chain was sequenced for a study of T cells in Graves' hyperthyroidism and ophthalmopathy. In the ophthalmopathy cohort, Clinical Activity Score was at least 3, NOSPECS grade at least 4, and duration under 3 months. PBMCs came from about 10 ml fresh peripheral blood. There were TCR beta CDR3 regions amplified from RNA transcripts. The HTBI primer set was used in a first-round RT-PCR of the TCR CDR3. TCRdb processed the multiplex PCR reads anew with MiXCR; each CDR3 protein has one entry. The table lists around 570,000 distinct CDR3 sequences, around 20% of them singletons. The ends were cut back, 0 bases at V and 1 base at J, with 7 bases in the middle. The length of the CDR3 is 14 residues. The germline gives CDR1 SGHRS, CDR2 YFSETQ.

This clonotype originated in a man aged 40-49 years with Graves' ophthalmopathy. The chain is built from TRBV5-1 and TRBJ1-2; D gene uncertain. Sequencing was carried out using blood. CDR3 nucleotide sequence: TGCGCCAGCAGCTTGGTTGACCTTAACTATGGCTACACCTTC. Protein sequence: CASSLVDLNYGYTF.